The 9 T cell receptor beta chains below come from one sample, sequenced in a study of T cells in Graves' hyperthyroidism and ophthalmopathy. Regions amplified from RNA transcripts were the TCR beta CDR3 regions. First-round RT-PCR of the TCR CDR3 relied on the HTBI primer set. TCRdb recomputed calls from the multiplex PCR reads with MiXCR, one row per CDR3 protein. This sample has a few hundred thousand distinct CDR3 sequences, with 46% found just once. The source material was peripheral blood or thyroid tissue (not recorded which). The receptors were gathered from an adult woman with Graves' disease, either hyperthyroidism or ophthalmopathy (not recorded which).

The chain combines TRBV10-3 with TRBJ1-6; D not resolved. Germline CDR1 is ENHRY and CDR2 is SYGVKD. V shed 7 bases and J shed 9 bases, with 7 bases lying between them. This CDR3 contains 11 residues. CDR3 DNA sequence: TGTGCCATCAATGCGGGTTCACCCCTCCACTTT. Translated, it gives CAINAGSPLHF.

This clonotype was observed many times. The chain combines TRBV29-1 with TRBJ2-7; D gene ambiguous. Trimming removed 1 base at V and 3 bases at J, with 7 bases between. Germline V gene lookup returns CDR1 SQVTM and CDR2 ANQGSEA. This CDR3 comprises 12 residues. Written as DNA, the CDR3 is TGCAGCGTTGAAGGACTTCACTACGAGCAGTACTTC. As protein: CSVEGLHYEQYF.

This clonotype occurred many times. The V and J genes are TRBV5-4 and TRBJ1-1; 7 bases map to TRBD1. The CDR3 has 17 residues. V shed 4 bases and J 0 bases; nucleotides not matched to a gene: 12. Germline V lookup: CDR1 SGHNT, CDR2 YYREEE (reference sequence). CDR3 nucleotides: TGTGCCAGCAGCCAGAGGGGTCTAGGGGGCTTGAACACTGAAGCTTTCTTT. This encodes CASSQRGLGGLNTEAFF.

The J gene is TRBJ1-4, the V gene TRBV19; no firm D call. The CDR3 is 13 residues long. Germline V CDR1 and CDR2: LNHDA, SQIVND (reference sequence). Trimming took 5 bases from V and 5 from J, leaving 9 bases between them. The CDR3 sequence is CASSWGENEKLFF. As DNA, the CDR3 is TGTGCCAGTAGTTGGGGTGAAAATGAAAAACTGTTTTTT.

The rearrangement uses TRBV15 and TRBJ1-1; D is ambiguous. Trimming removed 3 bases from V and 6 bases from J, with 11 bases in between. Germline V gene lookup returns CDR1 LNHNV and CDR2 YYDKDF (reference sequence). The CDR3 contains 13 residues. The CDR3 DNA reads as TGTGCCACCAGCAGCTTGGTGGGTTCTGAAGCTTTCTTT. Translation: CATSSLVGSEAFF.

Ten or more counts support this clonotype. The chain recombines TRBV10-2 with TRBJ2-5; 11 nucleotides align to TRBD2. V was clipped by 5 bases and J by 2 bases; unmatched bases: 7. This CDR3 is 16 amino acids long. Germline V lookup: CDR1 WSHSY, CDR2 SAAADI. This chain's CDR3 is CASSTLAGGSQETQYF. Written as DNA, the CDR3 is TGCGCCAGCAGTACCCTAGCGGGAGGATCTCAAGAGACCCAGTACTTC.

The chain carries TRBV20-1 and TRBJ1-2, with D unclear. V gave up 0 bases and J gave up 0 bases, with 11 bases separating them. This CDR3 region has 15 residues. Germline CDR1 reads DFQATT; CDR2 reads SNEGSKA (reference sequence). In nucleotides, the CDR3 is TGCAGTGCTAGAGATTTGGCCGGAGCTAACTATGGCTACACCTTC. It encodes CSARDLAGANYGYTF.

The CDR3 reads CASSLLERGTQYF. DNA for the CDR3: TGTGCCAGCAGCCTCTTGGAGCGTGGGACCCAGTACTTC. The chain links TRBV7-9 to TRBJ2-5; D not resolved. The CDR3 totals 13 residues. With 5 bases removed from V and 7 bases from J, the gap between germline ends came to 14 bases. Germline loops: CDR1 SEHNR, CDR2 FQNEAQ (reference sequence).

The chain carries TRBV14 and TRBJ1-5; no clear D. The CDR3 is 14 amino acids. Deletions cut 0 bases from V and 11 bases from J, with 14 bases between. Germline-derived CDR1 and CDR2 are SGHDN and FVKESK. CDR3 amino acids: CASSQDWSVQTQHF. DNA of the CDR3: TGTGCCAGCAGCCAAGACTGGAGCGTCCAGACCCAGCATTTT.